These 32 T cell receptor beta chains came from one sample sequenced in a study of human T cells and chemical hapten exposure. TCRdb passed the RACE reads through MiXCR, listing each CDR3 protein once. The profile shows roughly 200,000 distinct CDR3 sequences, around 25% of them singletons. Time point described: patch test 3, about 24 weeks after DPC sensitization. Specified treatment: therapeutic diphenylcyclopropenone sensitization with weekly scalp DPC. Specimen: whole blood, collected in connection with sensitization to the hapten diphenylcyclopropenone (DPC). The source is a woman aged 40 to 49 with alopecia areata. Some clones in this sample may be carry-over from other donors' samples.

To note about this clonotype: At one end, the junction sequence differs from germline, possibly due to a read error. V gene TRBV6-5 combines with J gene TRBJ2-1; D may be TRBD2 (5 bases). Germline CDR1 is MNHEY and CDR2 is SVGAGI. There are 15 residues in the CDR3. CDR3 protein: CASSDSAGILNEQFF. CDR3 DNA: TGTGCCAGCAGTGACTCAGCCGGGATTCTAAATGAGCAGTTCTTC.

The J gene is TRBJ2-3, the V gene TRBV9; no firm D call. The germline V gene has CDR1 SGDLS and CDR2 YYNGEE. V was shortened by 1 base and J by 0 bases, with 9 bases between the two germline ends. CDR3 size: 15 residues. CDR3 DNA: TGTGCCAGCAGCGTACGAGCGTATAGCACAGATACGCAGTATTTT. This gives the protein CASSVRAYSTDTQYF.

The table lists this clonotype with a few counts. This chain joins TRBV7-3 and TRBJ2-3; possibly TRBD2 for D (6 bases). The ends were cut back, 4 bases at V and 4 bases at J, with 9 bases in the middle. This CDR3 is 13 amino acids long. Germline V gives CDR1 SGHTA, CDR2 FQGTGA. CDR3 in amino acids: CASSSPSADTQYF. The CDR3 DNA reads as TGTGCCAGCAGCTCCCCTAGCGCAGATACGCAGTATTTT.

There are a few counts of this clonotype. This rearrangement joins TRBV10-3 to TRBJ2-1, with TRBD2 identical over 7 bases. Germline CDR1 ENHRY, CDR2 SYGVKD. The junction had 9 bases not matched to a gene; V was cut back by 7 bases and J by 9 bases. CDR3 length: 13 residues. CDR3 nucleotides: TGTGCCATCACGGGCGGGAGTGAGGGTGAGCAGTTCTTC. This encodes CAITGGSEGEQFF.

This clonotype was counted between two and nine times. The chain uses TRBV5-1 and TRBJ1-1, with D perhaps matching TRBD1 (6 bases). The CDR3 runs 13 residues. Germline CDR1 is SGHRS and CDR2 is YFSETQ. Trimming removed 4 bases from V and 4 bases from J, with 11 bases in between. The CDR3 DNA reads TGCGCCAGCAGCACAGGGTCGCGCACTGAAGCTTTCTTT. Encoded protein: CASSTGSRTEAFF.

This chain connects TRBV19 to TRBJ2-3; TRBD1 is a possible D gene (6 bases). Germline-derived CDR1 and CDR2 are LNHDA and SQIVND (reference sequence). The CDR3 runs to 15 residues. Deletions cut 1 base from V and 2 bases from J, with 10 bases between. The CDR3, as DNA: TGTGCCAGTAGTATAGGACAGGTCAACACAGATACGCAGTATTTT. Translation: CASSIGQVNTDTQYF.

This clonotype was found a few times. This rearrangement joins TRBV10-3 to TRBJ1-1; D gene unclear. The CDR3 contains 13 residues. Germline values: CDR1 ENHRY, CDR2 SYGVKD. V was cut by 5 bases and J by 2 bases, with 9 bases left in between. This chain's CDR3 is CAISLDANTEAFF. The CDR3 DNA sequence: TGTGCCATCAGTCTGGATGCTAACACTGAAGCTTTCTTT.

This sequence joins TRBV20-1 and TRBJ1-4, with TRBD1 identical over 7 bases. J gave up 5 bases and V 1 base, and 7 bases lay outside the gene matches. Germline assignment: CDR1 DFQATT and CDR2 SNEGSKA (reference sequence). CDR3 length equals 15 residues. The CDR3 protein is CSARGTGTANEKLFF. Written as DNA, the CDR3 is TGCAGTGCTAGAGGCACCGGGACAGCCAATGAAAAACTGTTTTTT.

Many counts were recorded for this clonotype. This chain links TRBV7-2 with TRBJ2-5, with 10 bases aligning to TRBD1. CDR1 is SGHTA, CDR2 FQGNSA, per germline. V trimming: 5 bases; J trimming: 5 bases; junction bases outside the gene matches: 11. The CDR3 has 16 amino acids. The CDR3 DNA reads TGTGCCAGCAGCCTTCGACAGGGGGCGGCAGGCGAGACCCAGTACTTC. Amino acid sequence: CASSLRQGAAGETQYF.

J is TRBJ2-5 and V is TRBV28; D might be TRBD1 (5 bases). Germline V CDR1 and CDR2: MDHEN, SYDVKM. CDR3 size: 15 residues. V was trimmed by 6 bases and J by 4 bases, leaving 18 bases between them. The CDR3 region is CASSSLGAVRETQYF. The CDR3 DNA reads TGTGCCAGCAGCTCTCTAGGGGCGGTAAGAGAGACCCAGTACTTC.

The rearrangement joins TRBV5-1 to TRBJ2-3; 9 nucleotides match TRBD1. The CDR3 spans 15 residues. The junction had 5 bases not matched to a gene; V was cut back by 5 bases and J by 1 base. Germline-derived CDR1 and CDR2 are SGHRS and YFSETQ. The CDR3 loop is CASSKRDRGTDTQYF. The CDR3 region has the DNA TGCGCCAGCAGTAAGAGGGACAGGGGCACAGATACGCAGTATTTT. Full variable domain (remainder filled in from reference TRBV5-1 and TRBJ2-3): KAGVTQTPRYLIKTRGQQVTLSCSPISGHRSVSWYQQTPGQGLQFLFEYFSETQRNKGNFPGRFSGRQFSNSRSEMNVSTLELGDSALYLCASSKRDRGTDTQYFGPGTRLTVL.

In this sample, this clonotype turned up many times. The CDR3 protein is CSARRLAGGHEQFF. CDR3 sequence (DNA): TGCAGTGCTAGGAGACTAGCGGGAGGCCATGAGCAGTTCTTC. The chain combines TRBV20-1 with TRBJ2-1; 13 bases align to TRBD2. The junction had 4 bases not matched to a gene; V was cut back by 3 bases and J by 8 bases. Germline V CDR1 and CDR2: DFQATT, SNEGSKA (reference sequence). The CDR3 is made up of 14 amino acids.

This clonotype was seen at least ten times. The rearrangement links TRBV7-9 to TRBJ2-5; perhaps TRBD1 as D (6 bases). Germline CDR1 SEHNR, CDR2 FQNEAQ (reference sequence). This CDR3 has 13 residues. Trimming left V 5 bases short and J 5 bases short, with 12 bases between. CDR3 protein: CASSPGQGETQYF. CDR3 in DNA: TGTGCCAGCAGCCCTGGGCAGGGGGAGACCCAGTACTTC.

The V and J genes are TRBV7-2 and TRBJ2-1; TRBD2 agrees at 7 bases. The CDR3 consists of 16 residues. The junction had 6 bases not matched to a gene; V was cut back by 4 bases and J by 0 bases. The germline V gene encodes CDR1 SGHTA and CDR2 FQGNSA. The CDR3 region is CASSSQGTTSYNEQFF. The CDR3 DNA reads as TGTGCCAGCAGCTCCCAAGGGACTACCTCCTACAATGAGCAGTTCTTC.

This clonotype was detected only a few times. The chain couples TRBV9 to TRBJ2-5; possibly TRBD1 for D (6 bases). Germline CDR1 is SGDLS and CDR2 is YYNGEE. This CDR3 has 14 amino acids. The V end was cut by 3 bases, the J end by 2 bases, with 11 bases between. The CDR3 loop reads CASSAPGQQETQYF. CDR3 nucleotides: TGTGCCAGCAGCGCCCCCGGACAGCAAGAGACCCAGTACTTC.

Of note for this clonotype: An end of the junction does not agree with germline; a read error may underlie this. In DNA form, the CDR3 reads TGTCCCAGCCGTGACCCGGATCCAGATACGCAGTATTTT. Its protein product is CPSRDPDPDTQYF. This chain connects TRBV6-2 or TRBV6-3 to TRBJ2-3; D ambiguous. The CDR3 has 13 amino acids. CDR1 is MNHEY, CDR2 SVGEGT, per germline.

The chain couples TRBV4-1 to TRBJ2-7; 12 nucleotides match TRBD2. This CDR3 has 17 residues. CDR1 and CDR2 from the germline V gene are MGHRA and YSYEKL. V gave up 4 bases and J gave up 3 bases; unmatched junction bases: 10. In DNA, the CDR3 is TGCGCCAGCAGCCGTCTCTCGGCTAGCGGGGGGGGCTACGAGCAGTACTTC. Translation gives CASSRLSASGGGYEQYF.

The chain links TRBV12-3 or TRBV12-4 to TRBJ1-3; D remains ambiguous. V lost 6 bases and J lost 0, with 12 bases in between. The CDR3 contains 15 residues. The CDR3 sequence is CASRDGPLSGNTIYF. The CDR3 DNA follows: TGTGCCAGCAGAGACGGACCCCTCTCTGGAAACACCATATATTTT.

The V call is TRBV9, the J call TRBJ1-6; no definite D call. The V gene lost 0 bases and the J gene lost 14 bases, with 12 bases spanning the gap. Germline CDR1 and CDR2: SGDLS and YYNGEE. The CDR3 covers 13 residues. CDR3 sequence: CASSVEPGNALHF. CDR3 nucleotides: TGTGCCAGCAGCGTAGAGCCGGGGAACGCCCTCCACTTT.

The chain has TRBV20-1 and TRBJ2-1; TRBD2 matches 7 bases. J lost 0 bases, V lost 3 bases, and 11 bases had no gene match. The CDR3 has 17 amino acids. Germline CDR1 DFQATT, CDR2 SNEGSKA (reference sequence). The CDR3 region has the DNA TGCAGTGCTAGGGGAGGGCTGAGCTGGCGCTCCTACAATGAGCAGTTCTTC. It translates to CSARGGLSWRSYNEQFF.

Notes on this clonotype: At one of its ends the junction is not consistent with the germline gene, which may arise from a read error. The V call is TRBV6-1, the J call TRBJ1-6; unclear D gene. The CDR3 runs to 13 residues. In germline, CDR1 is MNHNS, CDR2 SASEGT. In nucleotides, the CDR3 is TGTGCCAGCAGTGAATTGGACCTCACACCCCCCCACTTT. This sequence encodes CASSELDLTPPHF.

This clonotype was observed a handful of times. The chain uses TRBV20-1 and TRBJ2-3; D remains ambiguous. Deletions cut 3 bases from V and 0 bases from J, with 16 bases between. CDR3 size: 16 residues. Germline CDR1 and CDR2: DFQATT and SNEGSKA (reference sequence). CDR3 residues: CSASSRADSSTDTQYF. The CDR3 DNA reads as TGCAGTGCTAGTAGTCGGGCGGATTCTAGCACAGATACGCAGTATTTT.

This clonotype was observed a few times. The gene calls are TRBV6-5 and TRBJ2-5, with D tentatively TRBD2 (5 bases). Germline-derived CDR1 and CDR2 are MNHEY and SVGAGI. V was trimmed by 6 bases and J by 2 bases, leaving 13 bases between them. The CDR3 totals 14 residues. CDR3 in DNA: TGTGCCAGCAGACTTTGGACTGATCAAGAGACCCAGTACTTC. This codes for CASRLWTDQETQYF.

The chain links TRBV29-1 to TRBJ1-2; 7 nucleotides line up with TRBD1. The J segment lost 4 bases and the V segment lost 6 bases, leaving 8 bases of the junction unmatched. Germline CDR1 and CDR2: SQVTM and ANQGSEA. There are 13 residues in the CDR3. DNA for the CDR3: TGCAGCGTGCCAGGGACAGAATTCTATGGCTACACCTTC. Amino acid sequence: CSVPGTEFYGYTF.

There are a few counts of this clonotype. This chain connects TRBV20-1 to TRBJ1-2; 7 bases map to TRBD1. With V trimmed by 0 bases and J by 4 bases, 5 bases remained unmatched. Looked up from germline, CDR1 is DFQATT and CDR2 is SNEGSKA (reference sequence). The CDR3 spans 14 residues. For the CDR3, the DNA is TGCAGTGCTAGAGATAAGGGGGCCGGCTATGGCTACACCTTC. It specifies CSARDKGAGYGYTF.

The chain uses TRBV29-1 and TRBJ2-1, with a possible D match to TRBD2 (6 bases). The CDR3 is made up of 14 amino acids. Deletions cut 4 bases from V and 6 bases from J, with 16 bases between. Per germline, CDR1 SQVTM and CDR2 ANQGSEA. CDR3 nucleotide sequence: TGCAGCGTTGTACCAGCGGGTCTTATCAATGAGCAGTTCTTC. It yields the protein CSVVPAGLINEQFF.

The CDR3 bases are TGCGCCAGCAGCCCAGACTACACGGCGTCTGATGAGCAGTTCTTC. Its protein is CASSPDYTASDEQFF. V usage is TRBV5-1 and J usage is TRBJ2-1, with D tentatively TRBD2 (5 bases). V was cut by 4 bases and J by 8 bases, with 19 bases left in between. From germline, CDR1 is SGHRS and CDR2 YFSETQ. The length of the CDR3 is 15 residues.

This clonotype was recorded once. The CDR3 reads CASSLVVQGTDTQYF. The CDR3 DNA is TGTGCCAGCAGCTTAGTGGTGCAAGGCACAGATACGCAGTATTTT. The V gene is TRBV7-2, the J gene TRBJ2-3; D not resolved. The V gene lost 1 base and the J gene lost 1 base, with 9 bases spanning the gap. Germline-derived CDR1 and CDR2 are SGHTA and FQGNSA. This CDR3 has 15 amino acids.

The rearrangement links TRBV6-2 or TRBV6-3 to TRBJ2-1; 9 bases agree with TRBD2. V lost 6 bases to trimming and J lost 14 bases; unmatched junction nucleotides: 14. Germline-derived CDR1 and CDR2 are MNHEY and SVGEGT. CDR3 length: 14 amino acids. DNA of the CDR3: TGTGCCAGCAGGGGGCCGACTAGCGGTAATACAAAGTTCTTC. It encodes CASRGPTSGNTKFF.

The genes are TRBV5-1 and TRBJ2-5; D unclear. V lost 5 bases to trimming and J lost 4 bases, with 9 bases between them. Per germline, CDR1 SGHRS and CDR2 YFSETQ. This CDR3 comprises 12 residues. CDR3 in amino acids: CASSESGETQYF. The CDR3 nucleotides are TGCGCCAGCAGTGAGTCGGGAGAGACCCAGTACTTC. The whole variable domain, remainder taken from reference TRBV5-1 and TRBJ2-5, is KAGVTQTPRYLIKTRGQQVTLSCSPISGHRSVSWYQQTPGQGLQFLFEYFSETQRNKGNFPGRFSGRQFSNSRSEMNVSTLELGDSALYLCASSESGETQYFGPGTRLLVL.

The genes are TRBV20-1 and TRBJ2-7; 9 bases are a match to TRBD1. After removal of 3 bases from V and 0 bases from J, the junction contained 3 bases not matched to a gene. Germline V CDR1 and CDR2: DFQATT, SNEGSKA (reference sequence). The CDR3 spans 14 residues. This CDR3 reads CSASDRGNSYEQYF. CDR3 DNA: TGCAGTGCTAGTGACAGGGGGAACTCCTACGAGCAGTACTTC.

There are a few counts of this clonotype. The chain joins TRBV10-3 to TRBJ2-1; TRBD2 matches at 7 bases. CDR3 length: 14 amino acids. Germline CDR1 and CDR2: ENHRY and SYGVKD. Trimming at V came to 7 bases and at J to 1 base, leaving 4 bases not matched to a gene. The CDR3 protein is CAINGGRSYNEQFF. The CDR3 DNA follows: TGTGCCATCAACGGCGGGAGATCCTACAATGAGCAGTTCTTC.